These 23 T cell receptor beta chains came from one sample sequenced in a study of cytomegalovirus exposure and HLA in healthy donors. Generated by immunoSEQ multiplex PCR, the TCRdb table keeps only in-frame clones and is missing some. This sample has about 220,000 clones, with about 89% found just once. The source material was PBMCs. The receptor set was obtained from a woman younger than 30 in good health and CMV-seronegative.

The rearrangement links TRBV5-1 to TRBJ1-3; D gene ambiguous. CDR3 length equals 16 residues. Trimming took 1 base from V and 2 from J, leaving 13 bases between them. Germline assignment: CDR1 SGHRS and CDR2 YFSETQ. The CDR3 DNA follows: TGCGCCAGCAGCTTGAGTCTAGTAAAGGCTGGAAACACCATATATTTT. Protein: CASSLSLVKAGNTIYF.

This clone showed up just a few times. The rearrangement joins TRBV6-5 to TRBJ1-5; 8 nucleotides agree with TRBD1. CDR1 MNHEY and CDR2 SVGAGI come from the germline V gene. J was trimmed by 5 bases and V by 6 bases; bases with no gene match: 6. The CDR3 is 14 amino acids. CDR3 in amino acids: CASRDRRGHQPQHF. In nucleotides, the CDR3 is TGTGCCAGCAGGGACCGCAGGGGGCATCAGCCCCAGCATTTT.

The rearrangement uses TRBV6-5 and TRBJ1-1, with 8 bases matching TRBD1. The CDR3 runs to 16 residues. Germline CDR1 reads MNHEY; CDR2 reads SVGAGI. J was trimmed by 0 bases and V by 2 bases; bases with no gene match: 5. In nucleotides, the CDR3 is TGTGCCAGCAGTTACAGAGGGACAGGCTTGAACACTGAAGCTTTCTTT. This sequence encodes CASSYRGTGLNTEAFF.

For the CDR3, the DNA is TGTGCTAGTGGTTTGACAGGCAGGGTCTACGAGCAGTACTTC. Translated: CASGLTGRVYEQYF. The V gene is TRBV12-5, the J gene TRBJ2-7, with a possible D match to TRBD1 (5 bases). The CDR3 totals 14 residues. Germline V gene lookup returns CDR1 LGHNT and CDR2 FRNRAP. Trimming cost V 2 bases and J 3 bases, with 11 bases left between them.

The chain links TRBV5-1 to TRBJ2-5, with TRBD1 matching over 9 bases. Unmatched junction bases numbered 17, after V lost 4 bases and J lost 4 bases. The V gene's germline CDR1 is SGHRS and CDR2 YFSETQ. The CDR3 has 18 amino acids. The CDR3: CASSPYFTMGQGTETQYF. CDR3 sequence (DNA): TGCGCCAGCAGCCCATACTTTACGATGGGACAGGGTACAGAGACCCAGTACTTC.

The chain has TRBV9 and TRBJ2-1; D is undetermined. Germline values: CDR1 SGDLS, CDR2 YYNGEE. This CDR3 is built from 15 residues. Deletions cut 2 bases from V and 2 bases from J, with 11 bases between. The CDR3 loop is CASSVPRGAYNEQFF. CDR3 bases: TGTGCCAGCAGCGTGCCCAGAGGCGCCTACAATGAGCAGTTCTTC.

This clone has just one count. The chain is built from TRBV30 and TRBJ1-1; tentatively, D is TRBD1 (5 bases). The V gene lost 4 bases and the J gene lost 1 base, with 13 bases spanning the gap. The CDR3 covers 14 residues. The germline V gene encodes CDR1 GTSNPN and CDR2 SVGIG (reference sequence). The CDR3 sequence: CAWTYRSPNTEAFF. CDR3 coding DNA: TGTGCCTGGACGTACAGGAGCCCGAACACTGAAGCTTTCTTT.

The sample holds one count of this clone. The V call is TRBV28, the J call TRBJ2-1, with D possibly being TRBD2 (6 bases). CDR1 MDHEN and CDR2 SYDVKM come from the germline V gene. The CDR3 has 12 amino acids. Trimming stripped 6 bases from V and 7 bases from J, with 10 bases between. The CDR3 DNA is TGTGCCAGCAGAATACTAGCAAATGAGCAGTTCTTC. Protein sequence: CASRILANEQFF.

This clone is a singleton in its sample. The rearrangement joins TRBV12-5 to TRBJ1-4; D perhaps matches TRBD1 (6 bases). The CDR3 has 14 amino acids. V gave up 8 bases and J gave up 9 bases, with 19 bases separating them. Germline CDR1 and CDR2: LGHNT and FRNRAP. The CDR3 nucleotides are TGTGCTAGTCCACCGGGACATGGACCGAAAAAACTGTTTTTT. Residues: CASPPGHGPKKLFF.

The chain combines TRBV19 with TRBJ2-7; possible D gene TRBD1, 6 bases. Germline V CDR1 and CDR2: LNHDA, SQIVND (reference sequence). This CDR3 comprises 14 residues. Between the trimmed V and J ends, which lost 4 bases and 2 bases, there was a span of 12 bases. The CDR3 region has the DNA TGTGCCAGTAGTAGGGACACCCAAACCTACGAGCAGTACTTC. Its translation: CASSRDTQTYEQYF.

The rearrangement joins TRBV5-4 to TRBJ2-3; a possible D gene is TRBD1 (5 bases). Germline CDR1 reads SGHNT; CDR2 reads YYREEE (reference sequence). This CDR3 is built from 15 residues. V gave up 4 bases and J gave up 1 base, with 13 bases separating them. In DNA form, the CDR3 reads TGTGCCAGCAGCCCCGATAGACAGCGCACAGATACGCAGTATTTT. The encoded protein is CASSPDRQRTDTQYF.

The genes are TRBV15 and TRBJ1-1; D is unresolved. The CDR3 runs to 14 residues. The V gene lost 7 bases and the J gene lost 1 base, with 13 bases spanning the gap. Germline V CDR1 and CDR2: LNHNV, YYDKDF (reference sequence). The CDR3 nucleotides are TGTGCCACCATACGAGCACTTGGGAACACTGAAGCTTTCTTT. It yields the protein CATIRALGNTEAFF.

The chain uses TRBV9 and TRBJ2-3, with 8 bases aligning to TRBD2. J was trimmed by 5 bases and V by 4 bases; bases with no gene match: 12. Per the germline V gene, CDR1 is SGDLS and CDR2 is YYNGEE. This CDR3 is 16 amino acids long. The CDR3 protein is CASSPRGAGAVDTQYF. The CDR3 DNA follows: TGTGCCAGCAGCCCCCGGGGAGCGGGAGCGGTAGATACGCAGTATTTT.

V gene TRBV7-6 combines with J gene TRBJ2-7; 9 bases map to TRBD1. With V trimmed by 5 bases and J by 5 bases, 10 bases remained unmatched. Germline assignment: CDR1 SGHVS and CDR2 FNYEAQ. The CDR3 is 15 amino acids. This CDR3 reads CASSPFLGQGNEQYF. CDR3 in DNA: TGTGCCAGCAGCCCGTTCCTGGGACAGGGTAACGAGCAGTACTTC.

The V call is TRBV6-1, the J call TRBJ1-3; weak D call: TRBD1 (5 bases). The V gene's germline CDR1 is MNHNS and CDR2 SASEGT. The CDR3 totals 15 residues. Trimming pared 6 bases from V and 1 base from J, leaving 13 bases between. Here the CDR3 DNA reads TGTGCCAGCAGGACCAGGGATACGTCTGGAAACACCATATATTTT. This translates into CASRTRDTSGNTIYF.

The chain joins TRBV19 to TRBJ1-2; no definite D call. Deletions cut 0 bases from V and 7 bases from J, with 12 bases between. The CDR3 is made up of 14 amino acids. Germline-derived CDR1 and CDR2 are LNHDA and SQIVND (reference sequence). The CDR3 reads CASSIDPPFRGYTF. CDR3 nucleotides: TGTGCCAGTAGTATAGATCCCCCTTTTCGTGGCTACACCTTC.

Here the CDR3 DNA reads TGCAGCGTTGTAGTCACTGAAGCTTTCTTT. It specifies CSVVVTEAFF. This sequence joins TRBV29-1 and TRBJ1-1, with D unclear. V was pared by 4 bases and J by 4 bases, with 4 bases between. The CDR3 contains 10 residues. Per germline, CDR1 SQVTM and CDR2 ANQGSEA.

The chain has TRBV28 and TRBJ1-3; TRBD1 agrees at 7 bases. After removal of 6 bases from V and 4 bases from J, the junction contained 15 bases not matched to a gene. CDR3 length: 17 residues. CDR1 and CDR2 (germline): MDHEN, SYDVKM. The CDR3 DNA reads TGTGCCAGCAGCTCAATCGACAGGGTGCGATCGGGAAACACCATATATTTT. It specifies CASSSIDRVRSGNTIYF.

The chain has TRBV6-5 and TRBJ2-7, with TRBD1 identical over 7 bases. This CDR3 region has 14 residues. Germline V gene lookup returns CDR1 MNHEY and CDR2 SVGAGI. V lost 8 bases and J lost 2; bases outside the gene matches: 9. DNA for the CDR3: TGTGCCAGCTGCCGGGACAGAGTAACCTACGAGCAGTACTTC. Translated: CASCRDRVTYEQYF.

The chain uses TRBV4-2 and TRBJ2-5, with 12 bases that match TRBD2. The CDR3 runs 16 residues. After removal of 2 bases from V and 1 base from J, the junction contained 2 bases not matched to a gene. Germline values: CDR1 LGHNA, CDR2 YNFKEQ. The CDR3 coding sequence is TGTGCCAGCAGCCAACTGACTAGCGGGGGCCAAGAGACCCAGTACTTC. It codes for CASSQLTSGGQETQYF.

The chain couples TRBV7-3 to TRBJ2-1; 7 positions agree with TRBD2. The V segment lost 0 bases and the J segment 8 bases; nucleotides outside the gene matches: 7. The CDR3 has 15 amino acids. Germline V lookup: CDR1 SGHTA, CDR2 FQGTGA. The CDR3 here is CASSLTSGISHEQFF. DNA of the CDR3: TGTGCCAGCAGCTTAACGAGCGGGATCAGCCATGAGCAGTTCTTC. Looking up the rest from reference TRBV7-3 and TRBJ2-1 gives the full variable domain: GAGVSQTPSNKVTEKGKYVELRCDPISGHTALYWYRQSLGQGPEFLIYFQGTGAADDSGLPNDRFFAVRPEGSVSTLKIQRTERGDSAVYLCASSLTSGISHEQFFGPGTRLTVL.

This clone was picked up one time. The genes are TRBV7-9 and TRBJ1-6; D may be TRBD1 (6 bases). CDR1 is SEHNR, CDR2 FQNEAQ, per germline (reference sequence). The CDR3 consists of 14 residues. Trimming pared 6 bases from V and 6 bases from J, leaving 12 bases between. The CDR3 DNA reads as TGTGCCAGCAGTTATAGACAGGTTAATTCACCCCTCCACTTT. Residues: CASSYRQVNSPLHF.

This chain joins TRBV6-4 and TRBJ2-2; no definite D call. The CDR3 totals 15 residues. Deletions cut 4 bases from V and 0 bases from J, with 9 bases between. The V gene's germline CDR1 is MRHNA and CDR2 SNTAGT. CDR3 loop: CASSVEPTNTGELFF. Written as DNA, the CDR3 is TGTGCCAGCAGTGTAGAACCTACGAACACCGGGGAGCTGTTTTTT.